The entry that follows covers one T cell receptor beta chain sequence. Original methodology: Counts of nucleated cells, estimated from reference gene primer amplification, were obtained. The assay was immunoSEQ multiplex PCR, and TCRdb's table has in-frame clones only and misses some. That table furnishes V, J and clone size, whereas the DNA furnished D and trimming. Here the sample spans 400,000 or so clones, approximately 92% being singletons. Trimming shortened V by 5 bases and J by 3 bases, and 14 bases separated the two germline ends. The CDR3 covers 14 residues. Germline CDR1 is LGHDT and CDR2 is YNNKEL (reference sequence). These data are taken from a study of blood T cell repertoires in COVID-19. Clinical history reported by participants formed the basis on which cohorts were assigned.

This clonotype was sampled from a man aged 25 to 45 who had recovered from COVID-19. Sequenced: PBMCs or T cells enriched from blood (not recorded which). The chain employs TRBV3-1 (or the pseudogene TRBV3-2) and TRBJ2-7; tentatively, D is TRBD2 (5 bases). This CDR3 is CASSFQTRDYEQYF. The CDR3 region has the DNA TGTGCCAGCAGCTTCCAGACCCGGGACTACGAGCAGTACTTC.